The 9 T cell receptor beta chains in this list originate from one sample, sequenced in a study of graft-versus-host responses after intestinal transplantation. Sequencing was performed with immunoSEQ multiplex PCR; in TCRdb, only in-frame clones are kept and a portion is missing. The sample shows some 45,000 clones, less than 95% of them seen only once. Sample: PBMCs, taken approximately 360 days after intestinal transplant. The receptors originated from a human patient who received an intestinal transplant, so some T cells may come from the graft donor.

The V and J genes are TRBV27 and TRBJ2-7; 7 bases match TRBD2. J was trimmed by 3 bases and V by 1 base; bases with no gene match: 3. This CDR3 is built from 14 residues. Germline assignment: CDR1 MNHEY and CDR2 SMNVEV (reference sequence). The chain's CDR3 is CASSLFGTNYEQYF. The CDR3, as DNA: TGTGCCAGCAGTTTATTTGGGACTAACTACGAGCAGTACTTC.

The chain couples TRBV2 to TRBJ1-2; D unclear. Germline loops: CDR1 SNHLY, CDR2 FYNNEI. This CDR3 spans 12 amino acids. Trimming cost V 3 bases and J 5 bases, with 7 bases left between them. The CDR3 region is CASSEERYGYTF. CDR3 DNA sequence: TGTGCCAGCAGTGAGGAAAGATATGGCTACACCTTC. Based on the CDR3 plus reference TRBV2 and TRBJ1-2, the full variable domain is EPEVTQTPSHQVTQMGQEVILRCVPISNHLYFYWYRQILGQKVEFLVSFYNNEISEKSEIFDDQFSVERPDGSNFTLKIRSTKLEDSAMYFCASSEERYGYTFGSGTRLTVV.

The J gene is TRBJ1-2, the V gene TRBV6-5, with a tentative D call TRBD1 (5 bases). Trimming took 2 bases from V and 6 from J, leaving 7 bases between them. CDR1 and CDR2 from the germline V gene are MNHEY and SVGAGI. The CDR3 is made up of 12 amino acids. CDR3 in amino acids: CASSYAGNGYTF. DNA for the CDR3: TGTGCCAGCAGTTACGCAGGGAATGGCTACACCTTC.

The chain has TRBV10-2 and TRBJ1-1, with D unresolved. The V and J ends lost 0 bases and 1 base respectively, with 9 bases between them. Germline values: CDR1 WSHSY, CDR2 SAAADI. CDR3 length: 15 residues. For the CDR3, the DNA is TGCGCCAGCAGTGAGTCCCGGGGATCGAACACTGAAGCTTTCTTT. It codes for CASSESRGSNTEAFF.

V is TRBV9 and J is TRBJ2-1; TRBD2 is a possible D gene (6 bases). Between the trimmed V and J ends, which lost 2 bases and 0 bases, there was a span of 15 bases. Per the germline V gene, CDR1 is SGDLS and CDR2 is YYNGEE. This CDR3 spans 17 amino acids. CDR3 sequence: CASSVDLAASSYNEQFF. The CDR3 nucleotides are TGTGCCAGCAGCGTCGACTTAGCGGCTAGCTCCTACAATGAGCAGTTCTTC. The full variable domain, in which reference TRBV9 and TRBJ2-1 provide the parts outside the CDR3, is DSGVTQTPKHLITATGQRVTLRCSPRSGDLSVYWYQQSLDQGLQFLIQYYNGEERAKGNILERFSAQQFPDLHSELNLSSLELGDSALYFCASSVDLAASSYNEQFFGPGTRLTVL.

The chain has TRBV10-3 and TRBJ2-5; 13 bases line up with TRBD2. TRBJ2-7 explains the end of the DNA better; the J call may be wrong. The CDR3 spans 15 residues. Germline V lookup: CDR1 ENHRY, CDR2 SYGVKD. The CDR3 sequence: CASSRTSGSSYEQYF. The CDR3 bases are TGTGCCAGCTCGCGGACTAGCGGGAGCTCCTACGAGCAGTACTTC.

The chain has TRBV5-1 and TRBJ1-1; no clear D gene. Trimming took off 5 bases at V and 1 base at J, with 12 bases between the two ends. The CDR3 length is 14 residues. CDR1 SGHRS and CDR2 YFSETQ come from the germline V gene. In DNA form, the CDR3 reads TGCGCCAGCAGGCCAAGCTCAGGGAACACTGAAGCTTTCTTT. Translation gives CASRPSSGNTEAFF.

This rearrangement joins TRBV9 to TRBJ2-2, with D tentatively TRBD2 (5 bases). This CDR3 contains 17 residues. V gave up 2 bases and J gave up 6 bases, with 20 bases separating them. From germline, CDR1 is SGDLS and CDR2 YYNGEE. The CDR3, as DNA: TGTGCCAGCAGCGTGTTCGGAGGTCACGCGATCGCCGGGGAGCTGTTTTTT. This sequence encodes CASSVFGGHAIAGELFF.

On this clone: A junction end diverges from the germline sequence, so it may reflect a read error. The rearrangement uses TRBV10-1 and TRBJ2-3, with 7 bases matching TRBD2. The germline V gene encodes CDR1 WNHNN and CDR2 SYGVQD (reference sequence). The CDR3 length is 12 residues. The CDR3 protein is CASSGPGGLPRF. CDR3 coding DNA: TGCGCCAGCAGTGGTCCGGGAGGCCTACCACGGTTT.